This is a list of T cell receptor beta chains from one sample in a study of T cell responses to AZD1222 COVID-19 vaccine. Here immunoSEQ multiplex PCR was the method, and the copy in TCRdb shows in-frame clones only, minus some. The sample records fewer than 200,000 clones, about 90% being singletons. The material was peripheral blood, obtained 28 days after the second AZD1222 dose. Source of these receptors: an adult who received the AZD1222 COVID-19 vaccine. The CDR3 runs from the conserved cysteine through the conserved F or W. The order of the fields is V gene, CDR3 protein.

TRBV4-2	CASSQGAGTGGGTIYF
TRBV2	CASNGQRQETQYF
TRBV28	CASTPTSSETQYF
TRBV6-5	CASSYKGVSGNTIYF
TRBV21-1	CASTGVPSVYEAFF
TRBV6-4	CASSANTGELFF
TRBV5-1	CASSFGGGVNTEAFF
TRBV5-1	CASSSGVLTQYF
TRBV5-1	CASSRDGGYSYEQYF
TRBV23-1	CASRTADYGYTF
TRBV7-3	CASSRTGTGGSRYTEAFF
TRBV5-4	CASSAGTPGGVGEQYF
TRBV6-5	CASWISTGIVDEQYF
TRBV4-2	CASSQAHGGGNTEAFF
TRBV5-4	CASSLGGRETEAFF
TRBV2	CASSEARESTEAFF
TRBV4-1	CASSHRQGARQPQHF
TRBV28	CASSLIQKNTEAFF
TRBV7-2	CASSPTWANEKLFF
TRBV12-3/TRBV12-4	CASSFRGYEQYF
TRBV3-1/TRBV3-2	CASSQIPGQSYEQYF
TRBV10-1	CASSGQGLAGDEQYF
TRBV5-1	CASGVLPGQDEQYF
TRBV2	CASSVNLQETQYF
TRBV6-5	CASSYSVQGGQPQHF
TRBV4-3	CASSRGTSGGLTGELFF